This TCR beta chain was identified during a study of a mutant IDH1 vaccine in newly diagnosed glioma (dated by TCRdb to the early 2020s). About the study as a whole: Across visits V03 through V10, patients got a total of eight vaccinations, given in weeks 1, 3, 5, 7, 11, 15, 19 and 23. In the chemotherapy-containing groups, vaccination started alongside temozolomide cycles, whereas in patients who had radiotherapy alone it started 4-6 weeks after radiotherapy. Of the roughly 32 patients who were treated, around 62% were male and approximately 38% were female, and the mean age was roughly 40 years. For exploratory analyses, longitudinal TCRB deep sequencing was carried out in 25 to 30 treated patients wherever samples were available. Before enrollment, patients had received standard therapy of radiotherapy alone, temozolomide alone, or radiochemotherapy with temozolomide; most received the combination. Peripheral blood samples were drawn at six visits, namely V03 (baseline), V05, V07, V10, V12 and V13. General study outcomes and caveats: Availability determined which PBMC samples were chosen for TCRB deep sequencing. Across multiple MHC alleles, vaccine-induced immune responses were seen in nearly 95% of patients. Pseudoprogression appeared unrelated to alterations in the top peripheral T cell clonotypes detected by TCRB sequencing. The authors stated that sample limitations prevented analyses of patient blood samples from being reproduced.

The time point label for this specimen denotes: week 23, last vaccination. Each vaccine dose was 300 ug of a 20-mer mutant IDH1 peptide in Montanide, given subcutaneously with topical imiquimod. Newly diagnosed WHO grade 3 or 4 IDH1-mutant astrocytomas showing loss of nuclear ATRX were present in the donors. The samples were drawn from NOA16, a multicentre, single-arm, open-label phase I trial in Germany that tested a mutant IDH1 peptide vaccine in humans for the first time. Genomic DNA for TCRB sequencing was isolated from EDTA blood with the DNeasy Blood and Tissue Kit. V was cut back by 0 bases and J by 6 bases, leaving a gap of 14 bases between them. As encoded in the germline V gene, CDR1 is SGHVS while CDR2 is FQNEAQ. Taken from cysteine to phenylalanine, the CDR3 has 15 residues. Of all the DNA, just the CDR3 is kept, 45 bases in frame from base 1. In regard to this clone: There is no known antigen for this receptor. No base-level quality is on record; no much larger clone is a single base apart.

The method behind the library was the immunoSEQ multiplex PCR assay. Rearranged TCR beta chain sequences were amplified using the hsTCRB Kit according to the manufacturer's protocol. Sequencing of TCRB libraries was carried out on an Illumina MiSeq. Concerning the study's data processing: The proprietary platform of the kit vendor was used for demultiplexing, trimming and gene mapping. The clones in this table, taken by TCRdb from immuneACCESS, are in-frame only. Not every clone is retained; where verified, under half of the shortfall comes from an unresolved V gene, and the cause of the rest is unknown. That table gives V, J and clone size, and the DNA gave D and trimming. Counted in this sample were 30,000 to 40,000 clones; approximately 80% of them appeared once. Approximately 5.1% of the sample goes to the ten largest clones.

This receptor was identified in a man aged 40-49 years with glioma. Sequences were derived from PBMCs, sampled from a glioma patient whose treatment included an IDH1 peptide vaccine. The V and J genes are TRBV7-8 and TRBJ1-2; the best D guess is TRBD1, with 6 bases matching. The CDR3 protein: CASSLASAGVHGYTF. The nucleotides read TGTGCCAGCAGCTTAGCTTCGGCAGGGGTTCATGGCTACACCTTC.